This T cell receptor (beta chain) originates from a study of CD8 T cells in Susac syndrome. Reverse transcription used about 0.45 to 1 ug RNA and random hexamers. MiXCR was run by TCRdb on the immunoSEQ multiplex PCR reads, yielding one entry per CDR3 protein. The sample lists under 200,000 distinct CDR3 sequences; around 90% were seen once. Negative isolation was used for CD8+ and CD4+ T cells and FACS enrichment for TEMRA cells. V was cut by 2 bases and J by 2 bases, with 6 bases left in between. Germline CDR1 reads KGHSH; CDR2 reads LQKENI. CDR3 length equals 13 residues. Sequenced: CD4+ T cells from PBMCs. The TCR originated in a human donor with Susac syndrome. The genes are TRBV18 and TRBJ2-5, with D hard to call. This chain's CDR3 is CASSPGEQETQYF. CDR3 in DNA: TGTGCCAGCTCACCAGGAGAACAAGAGACCCAGTACTTC.